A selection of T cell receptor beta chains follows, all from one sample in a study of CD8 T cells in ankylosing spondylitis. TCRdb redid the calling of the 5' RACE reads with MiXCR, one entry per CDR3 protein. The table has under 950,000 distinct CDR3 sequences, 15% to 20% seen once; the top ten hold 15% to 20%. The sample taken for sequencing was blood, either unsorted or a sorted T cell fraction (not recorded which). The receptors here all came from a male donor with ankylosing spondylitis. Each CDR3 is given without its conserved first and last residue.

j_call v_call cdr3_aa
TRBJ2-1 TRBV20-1 SASFPPLANGGDNEQF
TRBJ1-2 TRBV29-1 SLASNYGYT
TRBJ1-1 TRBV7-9 ASSLESGNTEAF
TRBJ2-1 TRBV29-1 SVDLAGVRYYNEQF
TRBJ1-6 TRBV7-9 ASSFRDREAPLH
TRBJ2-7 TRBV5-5 ASSRTGRVSYEQY
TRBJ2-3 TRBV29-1 SSGATYTDTQY
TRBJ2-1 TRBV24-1 ATSDSRLAGGPSSYNEQF
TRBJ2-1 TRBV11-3 ASSPVVTGAEQF
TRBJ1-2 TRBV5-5 ASSSTGGGQGYT
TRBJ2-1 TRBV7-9 ASSLVATGRNNEQF
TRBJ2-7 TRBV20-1 SARDPRTEDYEQY
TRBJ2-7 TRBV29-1 SVEGFWGQGSYEQY
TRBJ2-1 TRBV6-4 ASSEGDAHNEQF
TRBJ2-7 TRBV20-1 SAQDRDRLSEQY
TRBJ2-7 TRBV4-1 ASSQGQGAPYEQY
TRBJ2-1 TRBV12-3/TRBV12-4 ASSRAGLAATSSYNEQF
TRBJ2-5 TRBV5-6 ASSLGLRGETQY
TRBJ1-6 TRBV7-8 ASNRGGGSYNSPLH
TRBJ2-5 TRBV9 ASSGGTSGSSETQY
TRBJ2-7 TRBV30 AWSYEYEQY
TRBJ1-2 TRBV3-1 ASSPVTLGPTVSYT
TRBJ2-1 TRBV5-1 ASSPPGPIYNEQF
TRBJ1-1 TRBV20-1 SARDLGAGVGTEAF
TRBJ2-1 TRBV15 ATSRGPDRGFHNEQF
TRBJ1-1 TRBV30 AWSRGPEAF
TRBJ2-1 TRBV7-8 ASSRHPQGRDNEQF
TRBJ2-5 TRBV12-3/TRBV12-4 ASSWGNLGEETQY
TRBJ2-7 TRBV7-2 ASSQQGWGSYEQY
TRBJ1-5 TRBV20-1 SAGGIEDSNQPQH
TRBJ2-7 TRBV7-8 ASSTNREGAYEQY
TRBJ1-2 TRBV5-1 ASKVDANYGYT
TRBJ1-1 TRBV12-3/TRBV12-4 ASSLNGPGNTEAF
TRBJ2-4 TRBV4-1 ASSQVAREKEIQY
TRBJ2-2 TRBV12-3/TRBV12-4 ASSWGGNTGELF
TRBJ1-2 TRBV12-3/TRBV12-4 ASSLLQTYGYT
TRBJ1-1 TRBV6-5 ASRLLPSSEAF
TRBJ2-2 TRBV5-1 ASRRTASGSAGAGELF
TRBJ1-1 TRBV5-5 ASSLGTGWSTEAF
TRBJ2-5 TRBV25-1 ASSELLGTGVETQY
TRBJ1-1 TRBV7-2 ASSLVVSGDTEAF
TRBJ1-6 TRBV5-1 ASSLEAGEKAPLH
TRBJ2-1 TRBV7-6 ASSRGQDYNEQF
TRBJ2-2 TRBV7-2 ASSLLDRGNTGELF
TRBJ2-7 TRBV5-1 ASSLAPTLTGYYEQY
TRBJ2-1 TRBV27 ASSLFGVYNEQF
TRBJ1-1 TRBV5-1 ASSNIPGQGTEAF
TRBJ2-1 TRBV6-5 ASSHQTSGTNEQF
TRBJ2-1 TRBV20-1 SARDPVWVNEQF
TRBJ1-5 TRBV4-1 ASSQEWDRVSNQPQH
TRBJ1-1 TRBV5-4 ASSASQGNTEAF
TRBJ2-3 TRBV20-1 SARDWDRDTQY
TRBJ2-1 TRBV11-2 ASSLRGSGRRSSYNEQF
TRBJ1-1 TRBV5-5 ASTGQRRLVNTEAF
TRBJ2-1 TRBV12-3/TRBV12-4 ASKWQGATQNEQF
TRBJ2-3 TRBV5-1 ASSNDRRSTDTQY
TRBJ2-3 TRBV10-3 AISEPVDGTSGTATDTQY
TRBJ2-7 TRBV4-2 ASSQKAGTTPYEQY
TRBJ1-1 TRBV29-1 SVEGEGVWTEAF
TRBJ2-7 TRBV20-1 SATPRTYSYEQY